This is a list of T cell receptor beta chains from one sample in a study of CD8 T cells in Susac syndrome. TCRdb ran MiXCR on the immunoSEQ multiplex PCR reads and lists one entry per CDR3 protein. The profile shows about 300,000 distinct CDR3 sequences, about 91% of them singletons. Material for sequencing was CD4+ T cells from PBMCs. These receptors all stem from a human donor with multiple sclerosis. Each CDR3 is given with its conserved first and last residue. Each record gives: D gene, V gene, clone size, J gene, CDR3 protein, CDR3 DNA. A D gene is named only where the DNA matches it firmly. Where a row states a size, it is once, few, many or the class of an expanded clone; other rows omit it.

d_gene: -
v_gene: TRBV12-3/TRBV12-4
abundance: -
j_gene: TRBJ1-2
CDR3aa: CASSLDSLGYTF
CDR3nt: TGTGCCAGCAGTTTAGATTCCCTGGGCTACACCTTC

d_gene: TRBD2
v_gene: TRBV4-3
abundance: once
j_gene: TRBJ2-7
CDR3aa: CASSQDRGVSGRPHEQYF
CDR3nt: TGCGCCAGCAGCCAAGATCGGGGGGTTAGCGGGAGACCCCACGAGCAGTACTTC

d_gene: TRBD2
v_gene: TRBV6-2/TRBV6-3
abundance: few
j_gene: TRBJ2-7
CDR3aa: CASSPSGGLYEQYF
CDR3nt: TGTGCCAGCAGTCCATCGGGGGGGCTCTACGAGCAGTACTTC

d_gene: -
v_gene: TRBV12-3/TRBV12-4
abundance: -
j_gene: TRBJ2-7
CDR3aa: CASSLGVNSYEQYF
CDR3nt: TGTGCCAGCAGTTTGGGGGTTAACTCCTACGAGCAGTACTTC

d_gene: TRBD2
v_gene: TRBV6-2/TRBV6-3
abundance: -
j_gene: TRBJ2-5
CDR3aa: CASSLPVAGVGETQYF
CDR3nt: TGTGCCAGCAGTCTACCCGTAGCGGGAGTTGGAGAGACCCAGTACTTC

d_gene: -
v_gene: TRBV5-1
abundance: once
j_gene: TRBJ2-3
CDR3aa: CASTPGTKPGDTQYF
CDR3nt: TGCGCCAGCACCCCTGGGACAAAGCCCGGCGATACGCAGTATTTT

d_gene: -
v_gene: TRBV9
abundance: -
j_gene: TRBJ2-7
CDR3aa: CASSVAGGHAYEQYF
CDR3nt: TGTGCCAGCAGCGTAGCTGGGGGGCACGCCTACGAGCAGTACTTC

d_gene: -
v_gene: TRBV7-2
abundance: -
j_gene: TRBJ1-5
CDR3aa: CASSLVGGFGDQPQHF
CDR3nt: TGTGCCAGCAGCTTAGTAGGGGGTTTCGGGGATCAGCCCCAGCATTTT

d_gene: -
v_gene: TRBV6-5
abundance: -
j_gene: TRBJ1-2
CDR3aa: CASRASRNYGYTF
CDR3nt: TGTGCCAGCAGAGCCAGTAGGAACTATGGCTACACCTTC

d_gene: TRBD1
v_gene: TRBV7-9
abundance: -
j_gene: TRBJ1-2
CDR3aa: CASSSQGADGYTF
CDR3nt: TGTGCCAGCAGCTCACAGGGGGCGGATGGCTACACCTTC

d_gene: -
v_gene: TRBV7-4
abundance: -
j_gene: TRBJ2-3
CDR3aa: CASSEAYPRTLASDTQYF
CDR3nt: TGTGCCAGCAGCGAAGCCTACCCTAGGACCCTGGCCTCAGATACGCAGTATTTT

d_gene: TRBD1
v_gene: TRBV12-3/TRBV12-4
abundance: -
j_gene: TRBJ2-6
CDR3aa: CASSLSLGQGDRQLANVLTF
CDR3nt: TGTGCCAGCAGTTTATCCCTGGGACAGGGGGACCGTCAGTTAGCCAACGTCCTGACTTTC

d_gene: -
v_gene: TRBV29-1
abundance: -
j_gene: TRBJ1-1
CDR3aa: CSVGQMNTEAFF
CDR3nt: TGCAGCGTTGGGCAGATGAACACTGAAGCTTTCTTT

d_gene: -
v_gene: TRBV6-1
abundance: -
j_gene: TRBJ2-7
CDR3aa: CASTNGAYEQYF
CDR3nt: TGTGCCAGCACCAATGGGGCCTACGAGCAGTACTTC

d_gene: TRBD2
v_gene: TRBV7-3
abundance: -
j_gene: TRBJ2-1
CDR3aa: CASSPREREGYNEQFF
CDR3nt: TGTGCCAGCAGCCCCCGCGAGAGGGAGGGATACAATGAGCAGTTCTTC

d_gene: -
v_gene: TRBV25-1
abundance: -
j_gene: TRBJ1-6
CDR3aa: CASSEYAARNSPLHF
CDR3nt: TGTGCCAGCAGTGAATATGCGGCTAGGAATTCACCCCTCCACTTT

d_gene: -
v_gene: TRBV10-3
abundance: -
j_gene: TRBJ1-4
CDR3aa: CAISASQMNEKLFF
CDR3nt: TGTGCCATCAGTGCTTCGCAGATGAATGAAAAACTGTTTTTT

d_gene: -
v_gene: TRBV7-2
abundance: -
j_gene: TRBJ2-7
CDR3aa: CASSENSYEQYF
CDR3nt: TGTGCCAGCTCTGAGAACTCCTACGAGCAGTACTTC

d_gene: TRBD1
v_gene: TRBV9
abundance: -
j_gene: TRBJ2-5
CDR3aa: CASSVRGQRETQYF
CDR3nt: TGTGCCAGCAGCGTAAGGGGACAGAGAGAGACCCAGTACTTC

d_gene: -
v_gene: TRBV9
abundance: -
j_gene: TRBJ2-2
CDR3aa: CASSPRGIGELFF
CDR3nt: TGTGCCAGCAGCCCCAGGGGCATCGGGGAGCTGTTTTTT

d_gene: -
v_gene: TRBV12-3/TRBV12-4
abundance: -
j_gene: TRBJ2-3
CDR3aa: CASSLYRGGGSTDTQYF
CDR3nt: TGTGCCAGCAGTTTATATAGGGGGGGTGGAAGCACAGATACGCAGTATTTT

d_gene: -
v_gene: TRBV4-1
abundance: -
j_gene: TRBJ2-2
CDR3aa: CASTPRTPVLNGELFF
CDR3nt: TGCGCCAGCACCCCCAGAACCCCGGTTCTGAACGGGGAGCTGTTTTTT

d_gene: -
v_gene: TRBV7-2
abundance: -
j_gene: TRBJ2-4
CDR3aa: CASSSVGGGAVRAKNIQYF
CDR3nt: TGTGCCAGCAGTTCCGTAGGAGGGGGGGCCGTTAGGGCCAAAAACATTCAGTACTTC

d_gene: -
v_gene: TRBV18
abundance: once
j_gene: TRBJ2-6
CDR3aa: CASSSIQTLLNPSSGANVLTF
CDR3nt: TGTGCCAGCTCATCCATTCAGACTCTCCTAAACCCAAGCTCTGGGGCCAACGTCCTGACTTTC

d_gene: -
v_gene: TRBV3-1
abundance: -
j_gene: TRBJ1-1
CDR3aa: CASSSSGARTEAFF
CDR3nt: TGTGCCAGCAGCTCCTCGGGGGCGCGGACTGAAGCTTTCTTT

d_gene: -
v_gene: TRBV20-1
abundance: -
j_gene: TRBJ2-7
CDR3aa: CSAPLRGVRYEQYF
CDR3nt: TGCAGTGCACCCCTCCGAGGGGTTCGCTACGAGCAGTACTTC